Each of the 11 T cell receptor beta chains below was sequenced from the same sample in a study of cytomegalovirus exposure and HLA in healthy donors. Researchers ran the PCR with 60 Vbeta and 13 Jbeta primers. Assay used: immunoSEQ multiplex PCR; TCRdb lists only in-frame clones, some missing. Among some 130,000 clones listed, about three quarters were seen once. The sample was PBMCs. The receptor set was obtained from a male donor in good health and CMV-seronegative.

Only one count was recorded for this clone. This chain links TRBV27 with TRBJ2-3, with 10 bases that match TRBD2. The germline V gene has CDR1 MNHEY and CDR2 SMNVEV (reference sequence). The length of the CDR3 is 15 residues. The V gene end was trimmed by 5 bases and the J gene end by 7 bases; junction bases not matched to a gene: 9. CDR3 nucleotide sequence: TGTGCCAGCAGTCCCCTAGCGGGAGCTCTAAATACGCAGTATTTT. Its translation: CASSPLAGALNTQYF.

This chain links TRBV7-2 with TRBJ1-5; the D is unclear. Trimming left V 5 bases short and J 4 bases short, with 15 bases between. There are 15 residues in the CDR3. In germline, CDR1 is SGHTA, CDR2 FQGNSA. The CDR3 region is CASSPRAALNQPQHF. DNA for the CDR3: TGTGCCAGCAGCCCGCGAGCGGCGTTAAATCAGCCCCAGCATTTT. The full variable domain, with the rest looked up from reference TRBV7-2 and TRBJ1-5, is GAGVSQSPSNKVTEKGKDVELRCDPISGHTALYWYRQSLGQGLEFLIYFQGNSAPDKSGLPSDRFSAERTGGSVSTLTIQRTQQEDSAVYLCASSPRAALNQPQHFGDGTRLSIL.

Comments on this clone: A junction end diverges from the germline sequence, so it may reflect a read error. The V gene is TRBV7-9, the J gene TRBJ2-1; 8 positions agree with TRBD2. This CDR3 is 18 amino acids long. From germline, CDR1 is SEHNR and CDR2 FQNEAQ (reference sequence). The CDR3, as DNA: TGTTCCAGCAGCTCGGGACTAGTTTATCTGGGCTCCTACAATGAGCAGTTCTTC. It encodes CSSSSGLVYLGSYNEQFF.

The V call is TRBV5-1, the J call TRBJ1-6; 8 positions match TRBD1. The CDR3 length is 16 residues. Germline assignment: CDR1 SGHRS and CDR2 YFSETQ. Trimming took 2 bases from V and 6 from J; bases not matched to a gene: 7. The CDR3 protein is CASSFDRGNGNSPLHF. The CDR3 bases are TGCGCCAGCAGCTTTGACAGGGGAAACGGTAATTCACCCCTCCACTTT.

This sequence joins TRBV27 and TRBJ1-1; 8 positions agree with TRBD1. There are 14 residues in the CDR3. The germline V gene has CDR1 MNHEY and CDR2 SMNVEV (reference sequence). Trimming at V came to 5 bases and at J to 6 bases, leaving 8 bases not matched to a gene. As DNA, the CDR3 is TGTGCCAGCAGTCGCGGACAGGGAACGGCTGAAGCTTTCTTT. Encoded protein: CASSRGQGTAEAFF.

The V and J genes are TRBV9 and TRBJ1-3; TRBD1 matches at 8 bases. V lost 0 bases, J lost 0 bases, and 2 bases stayed unmatched. This CDR3 is 16 amino acids long. CDR1 and CDR2 (germline): SGDLS, YYNGEE. This CDR3 is CASSVGTGISGNTIYF. The CDR3 DNA reads as TGTGCCAGCAGCGTAGGGACAGGGATCTCTGGAAACACCATATATTTT.

The chain employs TRBV4-1 and TRBJ2-3; D possibly corresponds to TRBD2 (6 bases). The V end was cut by 0 bases, the J end by 5 bases, with 18 bases between. The CDR3 has 17 amino acids. Germline CDR1 and CDR2: MGHRA and YSYEKL. The CDR3 loop reads CASSQEGGTAWQDTQYF. DNA for the CDR3: TGCGCCAGCAGCCAAGAAGGCGGGACCGCGTGGCAAGATACGCAGTATTTT.

On this clone: The same CDR3 also results from other DNA sequences found in this sample. The rearrangement uses TRBV2 and TRBJ2-7; 8 bases map to TRBD2. The V gene's germline CDR1 is SNHLY and CDR2 FYNNEI. The length of the CDR3 is 15 residues. J gave up 3 bases and V 1 base, and 5 bases lay outside the gene matches. This chain's CDR3 is CASSEDGGRYYEQYF. In DNA form, the CDR3 reads TGTGCCAGCAGTGAAGACGGCGGGAGGTACTACGAGCAGTACTTC.

The table lists this clone with a few counts. The J gene is TRBJ2-5, the V gene TRBV7-3; 9 nucleotides align to TRBD2. V trimming: 1 base; J trimming: 4 bases; junction bases outside the gene matches: 4. This CDR3 is 15 amino acids long. Germline CDR1 SGHTA, CDR2 FQGTGA. The CDR3 DNA reads TGTGCCAGCAGCTTAATGGCGGGAGGGGGAGAGACCCAGTACTTC. Protein: CASSLMAGGGETQYF.

The chain employs TRBV4-1 and TRBJ1-1; a possible D gene is TRBD1 (6 bases). The germline V and J ends were trimmed by 0 bases and 8 bases, with 16 bases remaining between them. Germline V lookup: CDR1 MGHRA, CDR2 YSYEKL. This CDR3 has 15 residues. The CDR3 sequence: CASSQEGSVGQEAFF. The CDR3 coding sequence is TGCGCCAGCAGCCAAGAGGGTTCTGTGGGACAAGAAGCTTTCTTT.

The gene calls are TRBV27 and TRBJ2-3; TRBD2 agrees at 14 bases. The trim removed 6 bases at V and 6 bases at J, leaving 11 bases unmatched. Germline V gives CDR1 MNHEY, CDR2 SMNVEV (reference sequence). The CDR3 is 17 amino acids. The CDR3 protein is CASSQGLAGDHGDTQYF. CDR3 nucleotide sequence: TGTGCCAGCAGCCAGGGACTAGCGGGAGACCACGGGGATACGCAGTATTTT.